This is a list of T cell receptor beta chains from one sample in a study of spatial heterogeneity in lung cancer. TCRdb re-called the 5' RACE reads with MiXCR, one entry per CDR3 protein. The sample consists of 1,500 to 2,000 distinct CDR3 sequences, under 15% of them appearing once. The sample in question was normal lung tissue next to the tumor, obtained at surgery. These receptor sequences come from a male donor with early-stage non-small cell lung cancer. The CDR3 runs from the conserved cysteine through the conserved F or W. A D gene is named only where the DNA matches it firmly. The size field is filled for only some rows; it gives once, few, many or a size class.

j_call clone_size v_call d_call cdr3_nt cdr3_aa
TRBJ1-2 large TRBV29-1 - TGCAGCGTTGAGTCCAACTATGGCTACACCTTC CSVESNYGYTF
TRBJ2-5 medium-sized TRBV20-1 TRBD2 TGCAGTGCTAGGGGGTCGGCTAGCGGGAGGGAGACCCAGTACTTC CSARGSASGRETQYF
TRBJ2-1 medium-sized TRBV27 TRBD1 TGTGCCAGCAGTCCATGGACAGGGGACAATGAGCAGTTCTTC CASSPWTGDNEQFF
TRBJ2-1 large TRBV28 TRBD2 TGTGCCAGCAGTTTGGAGCTAGCGGGAATCAATGAGCAGTTCTTC CASSLELAGINEQFF
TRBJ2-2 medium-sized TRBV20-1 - TGCAGTGCTATCCGGGACGGAAAGAACACCGGGGAGCTGTTTTTT CSAIRDGKNTGELFF
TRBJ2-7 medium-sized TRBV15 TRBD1 TGTGCCACCAGCGTACAGGGGCCGCCCCGCTCCTACGAGCAGTACTTC CATSVQGPPRSYEQYF
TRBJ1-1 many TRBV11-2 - TGTGCCAGCAGCACTGAGGTGCACACTGAAGCTTTCTTT CASSTEVHTEAFF
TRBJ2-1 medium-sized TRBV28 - TGTGCCAGCATCCCCGGGGGCTACAATGAGCAGTTCTTC CASIPGGYNEQFF
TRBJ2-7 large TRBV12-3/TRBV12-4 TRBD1 TGTGCCAGCAGTTTTGGGACAGGGCCCAACGAGCAGTACTTC CASSFGTGPNEQYF
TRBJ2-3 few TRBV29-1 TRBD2 TGCAGCGTTGGCCGCCGGGAGGGCGGAACAGATACGCAGTATTTT CSVGRREGGTDTQYF
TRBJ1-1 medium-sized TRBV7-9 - TGTGCCAGCAGCTTAGAGGACACTGAAGCTTTCTTT CASSLEDTEAFF
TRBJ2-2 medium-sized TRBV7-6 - TGTGCCAGCATGTCGGGGGATCCGAACACCGGGGAGCTGTTTTTT CASMSGDPNTGELFF
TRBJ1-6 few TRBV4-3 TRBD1 TGCGCCAGCAGCCAACGGACAGGGGTAATTTCACCCCTCCACTTT CASSQRTGVISPLHF
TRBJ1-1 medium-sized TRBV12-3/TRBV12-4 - TGTGCCAGCAGTAAGCAAGGCGGTACCACTGAAGCTTTCTTT CASSKQGGTTEAFF
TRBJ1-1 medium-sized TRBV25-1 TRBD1 TGTGCCAGCAGTGAAGACAGGGGCACTGAAGCTTTCTTT CASSEDRGTEAFF
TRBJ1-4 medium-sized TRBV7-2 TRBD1 TGTGCCAGCAGCCTACGGACAGGGAATGAAAAACTGTTTTTT CASSLRTGNEKLFF
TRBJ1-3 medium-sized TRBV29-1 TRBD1 TGCAGCGTTGAAATCCCGGACAGGGAGGGTCGACGAAACACCATATATTTT CSVEIPDREGRRNTIYF
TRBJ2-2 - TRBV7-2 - TGTGCCAGCAGCTTGGGCAGGATGAACACCGGGGAGCTGTTTTTT CASSLGRMNTGELFF
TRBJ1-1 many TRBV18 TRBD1 TGTGCCAGCTCCCGGGACAGCCACACTGAAGCTTTCTTT CASSRDSHTEAFF
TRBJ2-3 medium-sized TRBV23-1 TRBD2 TGCGCCAGCAGTCTTATCCCCGAAGCGGGAGTTGCAGATACGCAGTATTTT CASSLIPEAGVADTQYF
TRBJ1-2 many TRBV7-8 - TGTGCCAGCAGCTTTGACAGCGAATTTAACTATGGCTACACCTTC CASSFDSEFNYGYTF
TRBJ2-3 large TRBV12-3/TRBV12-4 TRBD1 TGTGCCAGCAGTTACGGACAGGAGGCCAGCACAGATACGCAGTATTTT CASSYGQEASTDTQYF
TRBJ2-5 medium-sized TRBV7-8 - TGTGCCAGCAGCTTAGACTTAAGGGGTACCCAGTACTTC CASSLDLRGTQYF
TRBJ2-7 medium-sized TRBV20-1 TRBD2 TGCAGTGCAGCTACGGGAGGTACCTACGAGCAGTACTTC CSAATGGTYEQYF
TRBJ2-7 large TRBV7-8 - TGTGCCAGCAACCCGGGCAGGGGAAAGTCCGAGCAGTACTTC CASNPGRGKSEQYF
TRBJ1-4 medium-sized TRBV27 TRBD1 TGTGCCAGCAGTTTAGACTATCAGGGGGCAACTAATGAAAAACTGTTTTTT CASSLDYQGATNEKLFF
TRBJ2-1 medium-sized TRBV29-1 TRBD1 TGCAGCGTTGAAAACCCGGACAGGAGCTCCTACAATGAGCAGTTCTTC CSVENPDRSSYNEQFF
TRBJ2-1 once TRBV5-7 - TGTGCCACCTACCAACGTCTAGGCCGACCCTACAATGAGCAGTTCTTC CATYQRLGRPYNEQFF
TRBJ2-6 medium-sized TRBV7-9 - TGTGCCAGCAGCTTTCCCTCTGGGGCCAACGTCCTGACTTTC CASSFPSGANVLTF
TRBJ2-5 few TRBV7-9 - TGTGCCTCCCAAAGGGGGGCGTCACAAGAGACCCAGTACTTC CASQRGASQETQYF
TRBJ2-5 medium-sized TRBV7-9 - TGTGCCAGCAGACACGGCGGGAGAGGGGGAGAGACCCAGTACTTC CASRHGGRGGETQYF
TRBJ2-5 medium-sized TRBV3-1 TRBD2 TGTGCCAGCAGCCAATACGGCCGGACTAGCGGGAAGCAAGAGACCCAGTACTTC CASSQYGRTSGKQETQYF